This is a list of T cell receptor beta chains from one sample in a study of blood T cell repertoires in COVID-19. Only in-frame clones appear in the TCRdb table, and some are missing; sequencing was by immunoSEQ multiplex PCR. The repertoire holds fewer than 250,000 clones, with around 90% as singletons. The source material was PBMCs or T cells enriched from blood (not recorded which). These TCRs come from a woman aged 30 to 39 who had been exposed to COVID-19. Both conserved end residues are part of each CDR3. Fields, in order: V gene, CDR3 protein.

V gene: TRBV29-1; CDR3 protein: CSVETSGSSYNEQFF
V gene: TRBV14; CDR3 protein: CASSPPTGLALNEQFF
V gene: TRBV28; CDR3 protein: CASSTQDLNTGELFF
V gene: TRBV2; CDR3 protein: CASRRTGLAYEQYF
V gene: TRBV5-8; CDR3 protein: CASSLGGQGSSPLHF
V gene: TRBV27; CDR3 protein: CASRPTGAPSSSYNEQFF
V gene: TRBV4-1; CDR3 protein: CASSQASPETQYF
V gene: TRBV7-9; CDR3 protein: CASSPRSGTGNTEAFF
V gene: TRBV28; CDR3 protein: CASSLGGTNTEAFF
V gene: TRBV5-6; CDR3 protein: CASSFGVNQPQHF
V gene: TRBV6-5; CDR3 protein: CAATSGMGYNEQFF
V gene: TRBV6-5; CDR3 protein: CASSRTGVYEQYF
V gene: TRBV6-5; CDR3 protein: CASSSPGGAFF
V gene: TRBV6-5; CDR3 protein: CASRAPGQGGEQYF
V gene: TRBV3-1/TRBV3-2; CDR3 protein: CASSQNRDPQAFF
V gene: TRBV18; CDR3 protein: CASSPNIQETQYF
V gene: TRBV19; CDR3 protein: CASSGQGFYNEQFF
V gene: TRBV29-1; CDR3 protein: CSVEGWGGTEAFF
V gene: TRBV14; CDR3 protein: CASSPYFLRQGANF
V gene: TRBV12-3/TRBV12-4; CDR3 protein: CASRGLLEAFF
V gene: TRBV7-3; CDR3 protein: CASSLNRYYEQYF
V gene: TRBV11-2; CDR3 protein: CASSLDQSTRRNTQYF
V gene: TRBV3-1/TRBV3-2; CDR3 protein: CASSQDGTGSSPLHF
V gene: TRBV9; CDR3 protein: CASSVPRGPDIQYF
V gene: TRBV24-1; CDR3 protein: CATSDSGTSGFEQYF
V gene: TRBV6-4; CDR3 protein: CASSDSRAGQQPQHF
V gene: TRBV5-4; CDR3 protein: CASSLRGYGYTF
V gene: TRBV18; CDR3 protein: CASSSTDSNQPQHF
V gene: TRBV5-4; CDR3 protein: CASSFRTGVLGYTF
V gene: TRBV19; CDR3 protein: CASNRVYTDTQYF
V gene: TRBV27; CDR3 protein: CASSRYMGAREQYF
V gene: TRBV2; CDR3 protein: CASSFGQGSTEAFF
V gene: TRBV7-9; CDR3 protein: CASSLGRGNEKLFF
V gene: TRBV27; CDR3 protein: CASSREDTQYF
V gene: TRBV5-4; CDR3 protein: CASSLAGKKYGYTF
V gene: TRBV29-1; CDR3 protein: CSVEGQGGYGYTF
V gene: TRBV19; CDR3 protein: CAIQRRASNQPQHF
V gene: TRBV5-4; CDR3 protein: CASSLGLMNTEAFF